This TCR beta chain was captured by sequencing in a study of post-analysis software for immune sequencing data. Study background: Patients with relapsing-remitting, secondary progressive and progressive-relapsing multiple sclerosis courses were all represented.

The CDR3 covers 14 residues. With V trimmed by 7 bases and J by 2 bases, 6 bases remained unmatched. Presence of unique molecular identifiers characterized the TCR beta cDNA libraries. TCRdb recomputed calls from the PCR reads with MiXCR, one row per CDR3 protein. The data show some 370,000 distinct CDR3 sequences, approximately 33% seen once. Findings and caveats of the study: TRBV segments more frequent in patients than in controls numbered several and included TRBV5-6, TRBV5-1 and TRBV20-1. Normalized Chao1 diversity was significantly lower in multiple sclerosis patients than in controls.

This clonotype turned up a few times. The antigen is not known. The receptor was isolated from a girl aged 5 to 17 with multiple sclerosis. The chain employs TRBV12-3 or TRBV12-4 and TRBJ2-7, with 9 bases aligning to TRBD1. Material for sequencing was blood. In DNA form, the CDR3 reads TGTGCCAGCAACGGACAGGGGTTCCCCTACGAGCAGTACTTC. As protein: CASNGQGFPYEQYF.